This T cell receptor (beta chain) was sequenced during a study of blood T cells in healthy people across ages (dated by TCRdb to 2013 to 2016). Looking at the study overall: In model experiments, roughly one uniquely barcoded TCR beta cDNA molecule per two T cells was captured by template switching. Using deep sequencing normalized with unique cDNA molecular identifiers, the study measured how TCR beta repertoire diversity changes with age. The donors were split into four age groups: young (average about 15 years), middle-aged (around 40), aged (about 56) and long-lived (under 85). To avoid experimental bias, donors of different ages were spread randomly across the sequencing lanes. The study analyzed two additional independent replicas of 1 million unique cDNA reads from the same blood draw for two donors, one aged 18 to 30 and one aged 80 or older.

With regard to this clonotype: It lacks a known antigen. One end of the junction does not line up with germline, which may come from a read error.

The 39 donors, aged roughly 6 to 95 years, were systemically healthy Caucasian individuals from Russia. Each donor gave approximately 9.3 milliliters of peripheral blood, collected into EDTA-treated Vacutainer tubes. PBMCs were isolated by Ficoll-Paque density-gradient centrifugation, with at least 7 million obtained per sample. Total RNA was extracted from PBMCs with Trizol reagent, with at least 5.5 micrograms obtained per sample. For every donor, flow cytometry on a PBMC aliquot measured the percentage of naive CD45RAhigh/CD27high T cells. The CDR3 sequence holds 13 residues, the cysteine and phenylalanine included. CDR3 DNA is the only sequence kept; it has 39 bases, read in frame from the first base. The germline V gene provides CDR1 LGHNA and CDR2 YSLEER. Library prep was done by 5' RACE. Instrument used: Illumina HiSeq 2500. A second PCR of about 6 to 12 cycles was run with a J-beta primer mix and a sample-barcoded 5' primer. A unique molecular identifier was introduced onto each TCR beta cDNA molecule by a template-switch 5' adaptor carrying 12 random nucleotides. Each sample yielded at least 3 million CDR3-containing paired-end reads. The Mint cDNA synthesis kit, primed by a TRBC-specific oligonucleotide, was used to synthesize first-strand cDNA from all RNA. Following uracil-DNA glycosylase treatment, all cDNA underwent a first 18-cycle PCR with the universal primers M1SS and BC2_uni_R. Per the authors' processing: For normalization, 1 million high-quality reads were randomly selected from each sample, with every read carrying a distinct molecular identifier. Reads sharing molecular identifiers were discarded rather than binned into consensus sequences. CDR3 identification, clonotype clustering and error correction used MiTCR with a Q25 quality threshold and the strictest error-elimination algorithm. Lower-bound total TCR beta diversity was estimated with a nonparametric unseen species model using Euler transformation. TCRdb trimmed public reads at Q25 via fastp, called clones via MiXCR and kept in-frame beta chains. When rows share a CDR3 protein, they turn into one entry using the most common DNA and genes. The V and J calls, along with clone size, are taken from TCRdb and not from the paper's own processing. A total of hundreds of thousands of distinct CDR3 sequences appear in this sample, around 45% of them only once. Roughly a fifth of the sample is taken by the ten largest.

Broader findings and caveats from the paper: There was a strong correlation between observed TCR beta diversity and the percentage of naive T cells measured by flow cytometry. Because donor CMV infection status was unknown, age-related changes in expanded clonotypes were potentially confounded. Estimates of total diversity from one million sequenced T cells were regarded as lower bounds and underestimates. As age increased, observed TCR beta diversity per million T cells dropped in a roughly linear way, and a significant reduction was already evident by age about 40. Compared with the aged group, the long-lived group had more naive CD4+ T cells, fewer expanded clones and increased TCR diversity, suggesting age selection. Since profiling was done on bulk unsorted PBMCs, naive and antigen-experienced compartments could not be conclusively compared.

The V and J segments used are TRBV4-3 and TRBJ2-1; too little of a D gene remains to name it. Specimen: blood. The source of this sequence is a man in his 60s in good health. The nucleotide sequence reads TGCGCCAGCATCCAAGATCTAAGCGATGAGCAGTTCTTC. Its amino acids are CASIQDLSDEQFF.